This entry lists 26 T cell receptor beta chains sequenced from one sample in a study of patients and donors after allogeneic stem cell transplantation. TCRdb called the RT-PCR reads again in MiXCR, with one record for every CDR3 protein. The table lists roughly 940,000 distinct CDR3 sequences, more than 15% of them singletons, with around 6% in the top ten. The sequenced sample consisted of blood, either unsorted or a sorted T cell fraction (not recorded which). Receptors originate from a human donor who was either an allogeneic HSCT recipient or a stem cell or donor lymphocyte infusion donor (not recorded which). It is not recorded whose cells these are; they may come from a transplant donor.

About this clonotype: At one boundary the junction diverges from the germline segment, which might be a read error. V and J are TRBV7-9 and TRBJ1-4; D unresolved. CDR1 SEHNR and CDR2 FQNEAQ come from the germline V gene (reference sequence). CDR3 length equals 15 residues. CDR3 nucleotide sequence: TGTGCCAGCAGCTCTTGGAAGGCAACTAATGAAAAACTGTTATTT. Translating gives CASSSWKATNEKLLF. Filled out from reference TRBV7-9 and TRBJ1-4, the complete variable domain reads DTGVSQNPRHKITKRGQNVTFRCDPISEHNRLYWYRQTLGQGPEFLTYFQNEAQLEKSRLLSDRFSAERPKGSFSTLEIQRTEQGDSAMYLCASSSWKATNEKLLFGSGTQLSVL.

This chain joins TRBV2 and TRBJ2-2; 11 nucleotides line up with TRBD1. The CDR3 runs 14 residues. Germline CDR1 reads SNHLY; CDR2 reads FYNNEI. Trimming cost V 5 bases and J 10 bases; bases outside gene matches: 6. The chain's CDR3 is CASSSDRGRSELFF. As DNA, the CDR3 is TGTGCCAGCAGTTCGGACAGGGGGCGGTCGGAGCTGTTTTTT.

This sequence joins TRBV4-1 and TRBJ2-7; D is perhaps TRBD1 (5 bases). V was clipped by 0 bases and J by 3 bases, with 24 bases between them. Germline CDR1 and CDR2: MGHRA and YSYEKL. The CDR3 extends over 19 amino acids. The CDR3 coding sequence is TGCGCCAGCAGCCAAGATCTCGATAGGGGATCTTACGCCCGCTACGAGCAGTACTTC. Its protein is CASSQDLDRGSYARYEQYF.

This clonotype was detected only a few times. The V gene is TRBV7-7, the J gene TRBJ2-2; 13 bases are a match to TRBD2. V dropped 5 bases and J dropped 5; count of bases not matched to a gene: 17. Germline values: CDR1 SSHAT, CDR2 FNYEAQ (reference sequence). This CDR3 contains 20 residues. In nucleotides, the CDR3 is TGTGCCAGCAGCGTCGCCCGCCCGGGACTAGCGGGACTTAATACCGGGGAGCTGTTTTTT. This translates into CASSVARPGLAGLNTGELFF.

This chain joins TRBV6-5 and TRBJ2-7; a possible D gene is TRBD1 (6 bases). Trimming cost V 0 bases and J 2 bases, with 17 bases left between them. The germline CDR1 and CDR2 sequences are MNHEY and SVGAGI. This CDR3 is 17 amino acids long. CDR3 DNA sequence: TGTGCCAGCAGTTACTCGGGCAGGGACAATATTCCCTACGAGCAGTACTTC. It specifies CASSYSGRDNIPYEQYF.

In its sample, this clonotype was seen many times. DNA for the CDR3: TGTGCCACCAGTGATTTCCCCCATGAGCAGTTCTTC. It encodes CATSDFPHEQFF. V gene TRBV24-1 combines with J gene TRBJ2-1; D not certain. V was cut by 1 base and J by 8 bases, with 5 bases left in between. The CDR3 has 12 residues. Germline V lookup: CDR1 KGHDR, CDR2 SFDVKD.

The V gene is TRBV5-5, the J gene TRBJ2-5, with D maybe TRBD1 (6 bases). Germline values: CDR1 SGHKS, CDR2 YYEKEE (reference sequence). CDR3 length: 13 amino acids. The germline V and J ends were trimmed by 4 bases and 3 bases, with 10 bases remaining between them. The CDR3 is CASSRTVEETQYF. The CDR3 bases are TGTGCCAGCAGCCGGACAGTTGAAGAGACCCAGTACTTC.

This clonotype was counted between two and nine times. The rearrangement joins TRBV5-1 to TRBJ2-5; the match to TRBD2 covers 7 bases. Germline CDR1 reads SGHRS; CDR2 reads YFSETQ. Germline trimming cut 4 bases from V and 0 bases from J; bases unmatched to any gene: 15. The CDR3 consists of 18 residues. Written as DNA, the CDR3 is TGCGCCAGCAGCCGGGGAGGGAGGCCAGGGTTGTACCAAGAGACCCAGTACTTC. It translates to CASSRGGRPGLYQETQYF.

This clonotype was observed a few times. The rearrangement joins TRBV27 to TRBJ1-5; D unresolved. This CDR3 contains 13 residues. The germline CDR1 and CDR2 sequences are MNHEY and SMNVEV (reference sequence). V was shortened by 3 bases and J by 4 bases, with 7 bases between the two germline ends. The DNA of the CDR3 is TGTGCCAGCAGTTTCTACTTTAATCAGCCCCAGCATTTT. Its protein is CASSFYFNQPQHF.

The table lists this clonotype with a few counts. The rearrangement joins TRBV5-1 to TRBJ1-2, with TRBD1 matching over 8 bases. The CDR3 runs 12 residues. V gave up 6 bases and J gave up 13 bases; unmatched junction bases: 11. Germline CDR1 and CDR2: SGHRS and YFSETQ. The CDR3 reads CASTDPGGGPTF. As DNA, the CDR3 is TGCGCCAGCACCGATCCAGGGGGCGGCCCCACCTTC.

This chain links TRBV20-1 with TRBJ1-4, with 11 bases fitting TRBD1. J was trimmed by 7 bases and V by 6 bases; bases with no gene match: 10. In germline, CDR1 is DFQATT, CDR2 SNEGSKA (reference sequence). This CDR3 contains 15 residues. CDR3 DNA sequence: TGCAGTGCCGCCGGGACAGGGGGGCGCCTTGAAAAACTGTTTTTT. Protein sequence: CSAAGTGGRLEKLFF.

Written as DNA, the CDR3 is TGCGCCAGCAGCTTGGGACAGCGCTACACAGATACGCAGTATTTT. Translation gives CASSLGQRYTDTQYF. This chain connects TRBV5-1 to TRBJ2-3; D may be TRBD1 (5 bases). In germline, CDR1 is SGHRS, CDR2 YFSETQ. The CDR3 has 15 residues. The germline V and J ends were trimmed by 0 bases and 2 bases, with 10 bases remaining between them.

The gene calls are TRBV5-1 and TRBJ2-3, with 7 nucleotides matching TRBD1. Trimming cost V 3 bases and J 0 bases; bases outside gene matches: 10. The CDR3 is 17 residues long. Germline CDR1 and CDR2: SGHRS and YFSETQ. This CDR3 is CASSSLGTELSTDTQYF. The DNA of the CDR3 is TGCGCCAGCAGCTCTCTTGGGACAGAGTTAAGCACAGATACGCAGTATTTT.

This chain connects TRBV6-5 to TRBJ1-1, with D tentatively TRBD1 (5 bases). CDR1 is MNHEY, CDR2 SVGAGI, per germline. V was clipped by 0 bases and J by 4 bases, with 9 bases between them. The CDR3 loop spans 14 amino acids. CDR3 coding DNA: TGTGCCAGCAGTTACTCGAGCAGGGCCACTGAAGCTTTCTTT. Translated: CASSYSSRATEAFF.

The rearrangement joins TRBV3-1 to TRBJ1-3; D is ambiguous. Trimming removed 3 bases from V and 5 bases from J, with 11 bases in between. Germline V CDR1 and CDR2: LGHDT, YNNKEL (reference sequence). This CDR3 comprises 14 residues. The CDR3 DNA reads TGTGCCAGCAGCCACACAAAAGGGCGAAACACCATATATTTT. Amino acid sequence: CASSHTKGRNTIYF.

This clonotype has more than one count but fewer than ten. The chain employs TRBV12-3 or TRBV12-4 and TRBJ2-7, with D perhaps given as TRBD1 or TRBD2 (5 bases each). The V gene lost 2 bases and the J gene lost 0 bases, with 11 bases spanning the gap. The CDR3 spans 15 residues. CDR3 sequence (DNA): TGTGCCAGCAGTTTATGGTATGGGACCTCCTACGAGCAGTACTTC. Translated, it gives CASSLWYGTSYEQYF.

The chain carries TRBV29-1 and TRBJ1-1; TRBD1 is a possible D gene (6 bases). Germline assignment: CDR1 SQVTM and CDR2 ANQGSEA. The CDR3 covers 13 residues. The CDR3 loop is CVGGAGRYTEAFF. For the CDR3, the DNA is TGCGTGGGGGGCGCCGGTAGGTACACTGAAGCTTTCTTT.

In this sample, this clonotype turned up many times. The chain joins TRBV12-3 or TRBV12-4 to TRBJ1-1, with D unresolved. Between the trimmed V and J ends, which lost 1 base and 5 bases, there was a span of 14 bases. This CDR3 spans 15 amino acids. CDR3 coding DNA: TGTGCCAGCAGTTTAGGGCAGAACTATTGGACTGAAGCTTTCTTT. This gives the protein CASSLGQNYWTEAFF.

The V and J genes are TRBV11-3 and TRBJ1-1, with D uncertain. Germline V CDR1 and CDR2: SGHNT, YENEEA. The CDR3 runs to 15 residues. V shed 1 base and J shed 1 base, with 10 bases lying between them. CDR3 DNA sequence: TGTGCCAGCAGCTTAGGAACGTCGGGGAACACTGAAGCTTTCTTT. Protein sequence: CASSLGTSGNTEAFF.

Here the CDR3 DNA reads TGTGCCAGCAGTTTAGCGCGGCACAAAGCTTTCTTT. Amino acids: CASSLARHKAFF. V gene TRBV12-3 or TRBV12-4 combines with J gene TRBJ1-1; D gene uncertain. Trimming took 0 bases from V and 9 from J, leaving 8 bases between them. The CDR3 length is 12 residues.

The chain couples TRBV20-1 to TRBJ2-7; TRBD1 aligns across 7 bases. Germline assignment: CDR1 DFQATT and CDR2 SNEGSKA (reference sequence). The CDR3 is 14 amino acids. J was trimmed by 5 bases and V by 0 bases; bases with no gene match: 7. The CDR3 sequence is CSARDRDRVNEQYF. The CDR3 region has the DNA TGCAGTGCTAGAGATCGAGACAGGGTCAACGAGCAGTACTTC.

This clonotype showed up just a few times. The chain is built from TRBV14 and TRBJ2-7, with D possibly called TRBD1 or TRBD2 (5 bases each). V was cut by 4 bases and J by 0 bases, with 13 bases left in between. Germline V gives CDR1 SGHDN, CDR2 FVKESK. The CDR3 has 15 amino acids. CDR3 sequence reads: CASSPLGTASYEQYF. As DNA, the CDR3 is TGTGCCAGCAGCCCCCTGGGGACGGCCTCCTACGAGCAGTACTTC.

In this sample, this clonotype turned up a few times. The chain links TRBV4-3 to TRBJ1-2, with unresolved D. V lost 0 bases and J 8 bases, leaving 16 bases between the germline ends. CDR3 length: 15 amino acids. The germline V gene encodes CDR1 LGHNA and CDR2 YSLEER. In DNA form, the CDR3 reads TGCGCCAGCAGCCAAGACAGAACCTCCTTCTGGGGCTACACCTTC. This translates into CASSQDRTSFWGYTF.

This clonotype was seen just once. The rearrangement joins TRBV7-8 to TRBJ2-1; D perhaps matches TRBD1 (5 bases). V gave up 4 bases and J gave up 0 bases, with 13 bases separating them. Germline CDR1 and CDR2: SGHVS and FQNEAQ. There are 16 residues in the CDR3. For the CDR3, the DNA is TGTGCCAGCAGCTCACCAGGGCCGAGCTCCTACAATGAGCAGTTCTTC. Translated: CASSSPGPSSYNEQFF.

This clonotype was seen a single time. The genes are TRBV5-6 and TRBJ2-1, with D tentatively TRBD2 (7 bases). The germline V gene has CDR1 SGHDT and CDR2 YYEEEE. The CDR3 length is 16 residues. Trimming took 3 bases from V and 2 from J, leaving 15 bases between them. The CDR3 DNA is TGTGCCAGCAGCTCGCTCAGGGAGGGGGCCTACAATGAGCAGTTCTTC. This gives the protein CASSSLREGAYNEQFF.

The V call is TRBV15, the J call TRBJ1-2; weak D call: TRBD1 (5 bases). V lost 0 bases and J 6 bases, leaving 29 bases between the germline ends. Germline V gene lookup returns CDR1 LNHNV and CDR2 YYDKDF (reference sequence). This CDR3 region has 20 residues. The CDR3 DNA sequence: TGTGCCACCAGCAGAGATAGTCGGGACTTCATTTCTCGTTTGAAAAATGGCTACACCTTC. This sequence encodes CATSRDSRDFISRLKNGYTF.